What follows describes a single T cell receptor (beta chain). Its antigen is unidentified. PCR used 60 Vbeta primers and 13 Jbeta primers. The protocol was immunoSEQ multiplex PCR, while the TCRdb copy is restricted to in-frame clones and leaves out a portion. The sample lists some 210,000 clones, around 86% occurring once. The entry originates in a study of cytomegalovirus exposure and HLA in healthy donors. Unmatched junction bases numbered 14, after V lost 7 bases and J lost 5 bases. Germline CDR1 reads MNHEY; CDR2 reads SVGAGI. This CDR3 contains 15 residues. Study-wide results and caveats: Most subjects' HLA-A and HLA-B alleles were reportedly predicted from TCR beta sequences. HLA allele associations emerged for around 16,000 TCR beta sequences in a later analysis, at 0.05 false discovery rate. Later analysis identified a missense DCLRE1C variant that was linked to TCR beta V- and J-gene trimming.

The chain links TRBV6-5 to TRBJ2-7; the match to TRBD2 covers 7 bases. What was sequenced was PBMCs. The sequence derives from a young man in good health and CMV-seronegative. The CDR3 DNA sequence: TGTGCCAGCACCGGTCAGGGCGGGAGATCTAACGAGCAGTACTTC. Translation gives CASTGQGGRSNEQYF.